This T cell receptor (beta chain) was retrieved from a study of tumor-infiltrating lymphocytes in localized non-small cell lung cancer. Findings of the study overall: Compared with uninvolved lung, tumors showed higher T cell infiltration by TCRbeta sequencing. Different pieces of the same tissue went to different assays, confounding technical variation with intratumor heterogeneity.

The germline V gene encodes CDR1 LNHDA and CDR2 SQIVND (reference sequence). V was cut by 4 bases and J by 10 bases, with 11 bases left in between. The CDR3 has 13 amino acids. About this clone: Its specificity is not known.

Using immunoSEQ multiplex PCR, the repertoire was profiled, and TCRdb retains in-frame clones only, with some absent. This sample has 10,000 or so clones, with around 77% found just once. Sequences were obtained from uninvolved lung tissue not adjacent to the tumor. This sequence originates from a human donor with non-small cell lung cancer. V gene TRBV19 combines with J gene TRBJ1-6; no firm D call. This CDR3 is CASSTHSLSPLHF. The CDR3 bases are TGTGCCAGTAGTACCCACTCATTGTCACCCCTCCACTTT.